Below, 30 T cell receptor beta chains from the same sample are listed, as sequenced in a study of blood T cell repertoires in COVID-19. The data were produced by immunoSEQ multiplex PCR, yet TCRdb's version contains in-frame clones alone and is incomplete. The sample records about 670,000 clones, 70% to 90% being singletons. Sequenced sample: peripheral blood. These receptors came from a woman aged 18-29 years with acute or convalescent COVID-19.

This chain uses TRBV9 with TRBJ2-2; D might be TRBD2 (5 bases). The CDR3 has 15 amino acids. CDR1 is SGDLS, CDR2 YYNGEE, per germline. The V and J ends lost 3 bases and 7 bases respectively, with 16 bases between them. The CDR3 region has the DNA TGTGCCAGCAGCGCCGGTTTCGAGGGCGGCGGGGAGCTGTTTTTT. This gives the protein CASSAGFEGGGELFF. The full variable domain, in which reference TRBV9 and TRBJ2-2 provide the parts outside the CDR3, is DSGVTQTPKHLITATGQRVTLRCSPRSGDLSVYWYQQSLDQGLQFLIQYYNGEERAKGNILERFSAQQFPDLHSELNLSSLELGDSALYFCASSAGFEGGGELFFGEGSRLTVL.

V gene TRBV5-1 combines with J gene TRBJ1-4; maybe TRBD1 (5 bases). V lost 3 bases and J 5 bases, leaving 11 bases between the germline ends. Looked up from germline, CDR1 is SGHRS and CDR2 is YFSETQ. The length of the CDR3 is 14 residues. This chain's CDR3 is CASSSGPENEKLFF. The CDR3 bases are TGCGCCAGCAGCTCAGGGCCTGAGAATGAAAAACTGTTTTTT.

This clone came up many times. The CDR3 DNA follows: TGTGCCAGCAGTGAGCGGGGGGGCACAGATACGCAGTATTTT. Translated, it gives CASSERGGTDTQYF. The chain links TRBV6-4 to TRBJ2-3; 8 bases match TRBD2. Germline-derived CDR1 and CDR2 are MRHNA and SNTAGT. After removal of 3 bases from V and 1 base from J, the junction contained 0 bases not matched to a gene. This CDR3 is built from 14 residues.

J is TRBJ1-1 and V is TRBV3-1 (or the pseudogene TRBV3-2); D is possibly TRBD1 (6 bases). Germline V gene lookup returns CDR1 LGHDT and CDR2 YNNKEL (reference sequence). The V gene lost 3 bases and the J gene lost 0 bases, with 17 bases spanning the gap. The CDR3 has 17 amino acids. The CDR3 is CASSHRGGKEVNTEAFF. CDR3 coding DNA: TGTGCCAGCAGCCATAGGGGGGGTAAGGAAGTGAACACTGAAGCTTTCTTT.

The rearrangement links TRBV29-1 to TRBJ1-1; no clear D gene. In germline, CDR1 is SQVTM, CDR2 ANQGSEA. The CDR3 totals 12 residues. V lost 4 bases, J lost 1 base, and 7 bases lay in between. CDR3 amino acids: CSVGSRNTEAFF. The CDR3, as DNA: TGCAGCGTTGGGTCCAGGAACACTGAAGCTTTCTTT.

This chain connects TRBV6-2 or TRBV6-3 to TRBJ1-1; D remains unclear. Germline V gives CDR1 MNHEY, CDR2 SVGEGT. The CDR3 totals 14 residues. V lost 2 bases and J 4 bases, leaving 11 bases between the germline ends. The CDR3 spells CASSYAGLGTEAFF. The CDR3 bases are TGTGCCAGCAGTTACGCGGGGTTAGGCACTGAAGCTTTCTTT.

The chain carries TRBV4-1 and TRBJ1-2; no definite D call. V gave up 1 base and J gave up 3 bases, with 18 bases separating them. Germline V gene data show CDR1 as MGHRA and CDR2 as YSYEKL. The CDR3 consists of 17 residues. Here the CDR3 DNA reads TGCGCCAGCAGCCAAGTAGTCTCCCAAAGTCTAGACTATGGCTACACCTTC. It encodes CASSQVVSQSLDYGYTF.

This chain links TRBV7-2 with TRBJ1-5; D is undetermined. Per germline, CDR1 SGHTA and CDR2 FQGNSA. Deletions cut 1 base from V and 2 bases from J, with 6 bases between. The CDR3 is 14 residues long. The CDR3 is CASSLGPGNQPQHF. Here the CDR3 DNA reads TGTGCCAGCAGCTTAGGGCCCGGCAATCAGCCCCAGCATTTT.

The V and J genes are TRBV5-4 and TRBJ2-7; TRBD2 matches at 9 bases. The V and J ends lost 7 bases and 3 bases, in that order; junction bases with no gene match: 5. The germline V gene encodes CDR1 SGHNT and CDR2 YYREEE (reference sequence). CDR3 length equals 13 residues. CDR3 loop: CASGQAGGYEQYF. The CDR3 DNA is TGTGCCAGCGGGCAAGCGGGGGGCTACGAGCAGTACTTC.

This clone has just one count. The chain couples TRBV9 to TRBJ2-1; 7 bases fit TRBD2. The V and J ends lost 4 bases and 6 bases, in that order; junction bases with no gene match: 13. Germline V lookup: CDR1 SGDLS, CDR2 YYNGEE. This CDR3 contains 16 residues. The CDR3 loop is CASSPQTSSGRNEQFF. The CDR3 DNA is TGTGCCAGCAGCCCCCAGACGTCTAGCGGCCGCAATGAGCAGTTCTTC.

In this sample, this clone turned up once. The chain employs TRBV18 and TRBJ1-4; TRBD1 might be the D (5 bases). Germline CDR1 is KGHSH and CDR2 is LQKENI. V gave up 3 bases and J gave up 5 bases, with 16 bases separating them. The length of the CDR3 is 16 residues. The CDR3 DNA sequence: TGTGCCAGCTCACCGGACGGACCGCAGGGCAATGAAAAACTGTTTTTT. It specifies CASSPDGPQGNEKLFF. Together with reference TRBV18 and TRBJ1-4, the CDR3 gives the full variable domain: NAGVMQNPRHLVRRRGQEARLRCSPMKGHSHVYWYRQLPEEGLKFMVYLQKENIIDESGMPKERFSAEFPKEGPSILRIQQVVRGDSAAYFCASSPDGPQGNEKLFFGSGTQLSVL.

CDR3 bases: TGTGCCAGCAGCCTTAGAGAGTACAATGAGCAGTTCTTC. It yields the protein CASSLREYNEQFF. The chain is built from TRBV28 and TRBJ2-1; no clear D. Per the germline V gene, CDR1 is MDHEN and CDR2 is SYDVKM. Trimming cost V 6 bases and J 4 bases, with 10 bases left between them. The CDR3 has 13 residues.

The chain is built from TRBV4-1 and TRBJ1-6; 9 bases align to TRBD1. This CDR3 is built from 16 residues. CDR1 and CDR2 from the germline V gene are MGHRA and YSYEKL. With V trimmed by 3 bases and J by 8 bases, 8 bases remained unmatched. CDR3 amino acids: CASSQPGQGKYSPLHF. The CDR3 coding sequence is TGCGCCAGCAGCCAGCCCGGACAGGGGAAGTATTCACCCCTCCACTTT.

The V gene is TRBV6-2 or TRBV6-3, the J gene TRBJ1-2, with D unclear. This CDR3 is 16 amino acids long. Germline assignment: CDR1 MNHEY and CDR2 SVGEGT. Trimming stripped 6 bases from V and 2 bases from J, with 19 bases between. CDR3 loop: CASSPRPERGNYGYTF. In DNA, the CDR3 is TGTGCCAGCAGCCCTCGGCCCGAACGGGGAAACTATGGCTACACCTTC.

This chain's CDR3 is CASSSPGQGLYNYGYTF. The CDR3 nucleotides are TGTGCCAGCAGCTCGCCGGGACAGGGGCTTTATAACTATGGCTACACCTTC. The rearrangement joins TRBV7-2 to TRBJ1-2; 10 nucleotides agree with TRBD1. Germline V gene lookup returns CDR1 SGHTA and CDR2 FQGNSA. The CDR3 spans 17 residues. V shed 4 bases and J 1 base; nucleotides not matched to a gene: 9.

The V and J genes are TRBV7-9 and TRBJ1-5; the match to TRBD1 covers 10 bases. Germline lookup yields CDR1 SEHNR and CDR2 FQNEAQ (reference sequence). V dropped 3 bases and J dropped 1; count of bases not matched to a gene: 3. The CDR3 covers 16 residues. The CDR3 DNA is TGTGCCAGCAGCTTTGGGACAGGGGTGAGCAATCAGCCCCAGCATTTT. It specifies CASSFGTGVSNQPQHF.

This chain connects TRBV5-1 to TRBJ1-6, with 11 bases identical to TRBD1. Germline values: CDR1 SGHRS, CDR2 YFSETQ. The CDR3 extends over 15 amino acids. The V gene end was trimmed by 0 bases and the J gene end by 10 bases; junction bases not matched to a gene: 3. The CDR3 DNA reads TGCGCCAGCAGCTTGGGGACAGGGGGCACGTCACCCCTCCACTTT. Protein: CASSLGTGGTSPLHF.

The chain joins TRBV28 to TRBJ2-3; 7 nucleotides match TRBD1. The CDR3 runs 15 residues. V trimming: 4 bases; J trimming: 2 bases; junction bases outside the gene matches: 6. Germline loops: CDR1 MDHEN, CDR2 SYDVKM. In nucleotides, the CDR3 is TGTGCCAGCAGTTACGGGGACAGAATCACAGATACGCAGTATTTT. Residues: CASSYGDRITDTQYF.

With regard to this clone: Other DNA sequences in this sample translate to the same CDR3. The chain combines TRBV4-3 with TRBJ1-1, with 11 bases lining up with TRBD1. The CDR3 length is 14 residues. V was pared by 4 bases and J by 5 bases, with 3 bases of the junction left unmatched. Germline V gene sequence: CDR1 LGHNA, CDR2 YSLEER. The CDR3 coding sequence is TGCGCCAGCAGCCCGGGACAGGGGGGTACTGAAGCTTTCTTT. Encoded protein: CASSPGQGGTEAFF.

The chain joins TRBV10-3 to TRBJ2-7, with TRBD1 identical over 7 bases. With V trimmed by 6 bases and J by 0 bases, 8 bases remained unmatched. The germline gives CDR1 ENHRY, CDR2 SYGVKD. There are 15 residues in the CDR3. The CDR3 loop reads CAISLDRANSYEQYF. CDR3 DNA sequence: TGTGCCATCAGCCTAGACAGGGCTAACTCCTACGAGCAGTACTTC.

The chain recombines TRBV6-2 or TRBV6-3 with TRBJ1-1, with a tentative D call TRBD1 (6 bases). Germline-derived CDR1 and CDR2 are MNHEY and SVGEGT. V lost 4 bases, J lost 2 bases, and 11 bases lay in between. The CDR3 spans 14 residues. The CDR3: CASSSGTPNTEAFF. CDR3 sequence (DNA): TGTGCCAGCAGTTCCGGGACACCCAACACTGAAGCTTTCTTT.

V usage is TRBV4-3 and J usage is TRBJ2-7, with 9 bases lining up with TRBD1. The germline V gene encodes CDR1 LGHNA and CDR2 YSLEER. This CDR3 contains 15 residues. After removal of 1 base from V and 4 bases from J, the junction contained 5 bases not matched to a gene. CDR3 sequence: CASSQGEQGAYEQYF. The CDR3, as DNA: TGCGCCAGCAGCCAAGGAGAACAGGGGGCATACGAGCAGTACTTC.

This clone was counted once. The chain has TRBV3-1 (or the pseudogene TRBV3-2) and TRBJ2-1, with 13 bases matching TRBD2. This CDR3 comprises 12 residues. J was trimmed by 16 bases and V by 1 base; bases with no gene match: 1. CDR1 and CDR2 (germline): LGHDT, YNNKEL (reference sequence). This chain's CDR3 is CASSQGLAGGFF. In nucleotides, the CDR3 is TGTGCCAGCAGCCAAGGACTAGCGGGGGGATTCTTC.

The J gene is TRBJ2-6, the V gene TRBV2; 7 positions match TRBD2. The CDR3 covers 14 residues. The V segment lost 8 bases and the J segment 0 bases; nucleotides outside the gene matches: 1. CDR1 SNHLY and CDR2 FYNNEI come from the germline V gene. CDR3 protein: CASSGGSGANVLTF. CDR3 DNA: TGTGCCAGCTCGGGAGGCTCTGGGGCCAACGTCCTGACTTTC.

This chain uses TRBV6-5 with TRBJ1-6, with 9 nucleotides matching TRBD1. The CDR3 has 15 residues. Germline lookup yields CDR1 MNHEY and CDR2 SVGAGI. V shed 6 bases and J 0 bases; nucleotides not matched to a gene: 0. The CDR3 spells CASRTGGSYNSPLHF. The CDR3 DNA follows: TGTGCCAGCAGGACAGGGGGCTCCTATAATTCACCCCTCCACTTT.

This clone was recorded once. V gene TRBV25-1 combines with J gene TRBJ2-5; D remains ambiguous. CDR1 and CDR2 from the germline V gene are MGHDK and SYGVNS. The CDR3 runs 12 residues. V was trimmed by 6 bases and J by 1 base, leaving 6 bases between them. The CDR3 spells CASRNSQETQYF. The CDR3 DNA reads as TGTGCCAGCAGGAACAGCCAAGAGACCCAGTACTTC.

The chain has TRBV13 and TRBJ1-2; 7 bases are a match to TRBD1. This CDR3 is 14 amino acids long. The germline CDR1 and CDR2 sequences are PRHDT and FYEKMQ (reference sequence). The trim removed 3 bases at V and 7 bases at J, leaving 8 bases unmatched. The CDR3 coding sequence is TGTGCCAGCAGCTTTCTAACAGGGGTAGCTGGCTACACCTTC. Its protein is CASSFLTGVAGYTF. Combining the CDR3 with reference TRBV13 and TRBJ1-2 gives the whole variable domain AAGVIQSPRHLIKEKRETATLKCYPIPRHDTVYWYQQGPGQDPQFLISFYEKMQSDKGSIPDRFSAQQFSDYHSELNMSSLELGDSALYFCASSFLTGVAGYTFGSGTRLTVV.

The chain links TRBV7-9 to TRBJ1-1, with D possibly TRBD1 on 6 matching bases. V dropped 4 bases and J dropped 1 base, with 16 bases sitting between them. The CDR3 runs to 16 residues. Germline V gene sequence: CDR1 SEHNR, CDR2 FQNEAQ (reference sequence). Here the CDR3 DNA reads TGTGCCAGCAGCTCAGGAGATGGGACACCGAACACTGAAGCTTTCTTT. Its protein product is CASSSGDGTPNTEAFF.

V usage is TRBV5-4 and J usage is TRBJ1-1, with D possibly being TRBD1 (5 bases). Trimming pared 4 bases from V and 4 bases from J, leaving 14 bases between. Per the germline V gene, CDR1 is SGHNT and CDR2 is YYREEE (reference sequence). CDR3 length: 14 amino acids. This CDR3 reads CASSNQGFRTEAFF. For the CDR3, the DNA is TGTGCCAGCAGCAATCAGGGATTTCGCACTGAAGCTTTCTTT.

The V gene is TRBV7-9, the J gene TRBJ1-2; 7 nucleotides align to TRBD1. V dropped 5 bases and J dropped 0; count of bases not matched to a gene: 6. The CDR3 is 15 residues long. Per germline, CDR1 SEHNR and CDR2 FQNEAQ (reference sequence). CDR3 region: CASSPQGIANYGYTF. CDR3 in DNA: TGTGCCAGCAGCCCACAGGGGATTGCTAACTATGGCTACACCTTC.